What follows are 25 T cell receptor beta chains derived from one specimen sequenced in a study of cytomegalovirus exposure and HLA in healthy donors. Primers for the PCR totalled 60 Vbeta and 13 Jbeta. This table comes from immunoSEQ multiplex PCR, and its TCRdb copy is limited to in-frame clones, with some not included. This sample carries around 150,000 clones, around 77% of them seen once, and the ten largest clones take approximately 2.3%. Sequenced sample: PBMCs. These receptors originate from a man in his fifties or sixties in good health and CMV-seropositive.

The V gene is TRBV11-2, the J gene TRBJ1-2; a weak D match, TRBD1 (5 bases). There are 14 residues in the CDR3. Looked up from germline, CDR1 is SGHAT and CDR2 is FQNNGV. The V end lost 1 base, the J end lost 1 base, and 7 bases lay between the germline ends. CDR3 region: CASSLGGSNYGYTF. As DNA, the CDR3 is TGTGCCAGCAGCTTAGGGGGCAGTAACTATGGCTACACCTTC.

The CDR3 loop is CSVTPYNGDTQYF. The CDR3 nucleotides read TGCAGCGTGACTCCATATAACGGAGATACGCAGTATTTT. The V and J genes are TRBV29-1 and TRBJ2-3; D gene uncertain. The V and J ends lost 6 bases and 5 bases respectively, with 15 bases between them. This CDR3 region has 13 residues. CDR1 is SQVTM, CDR2 ANQGSEA, per germline.

The chain has TRBV5-6 and TRBJ1-5, with TRBD1 as a possible D gene (6 bases). The CDR3 has 17 amino acids. V shed 2 bases and J shed 0 bases, with 15 bases lying between them. Germline CDR1 is SGHDT and CDR2 is YYEEEE. The DNA for the CDR3 is TGTGCCAGCAGCTTAGGGACAACGCCTTATAGCAATCAGCCCCAGCATTTT. Protein: CASSLGTTPYSNQPQHF.

This clone showed up just once. The chain recombines TRBV4-2 with TRBJ2-5, with a weak D call TRBD2 (7 bases). The CDR3 runs to 18 residues. Germline values: CDR1 LGHNA, CDR2 YNFKEQ. V lost 1 base and J 5 bases, leaving 23 bases between the germline ends. The CDR3: CASSQAGEGGRLVETQYF. In DNA form, the CDR3 reads TGTGCCAGCAGCCAAGCGGGTGAGGGGGGGCGCTTGGTGGAGACCCAGTACTTC.

This clone occurred a few times. This rearrangement joins TRBV6-1 to TRBJ1-1; no clear D gene. Germline values: CDR1 MNHNS, CDR2 SASEGT. CDR3 length: 13 residues. V gave up 4 bases and J gave up 5 bases, with 11 bases separating them. CDR3 loop: CASSATIPTEAFF. CDR3 nucleotides: TGTGCCAGCAGTGCGACAATTCCGACTGAAGCTTTCTTT.

CDR3 loop: CASSAIAGEETQYF. The CDR3 region has the DNA TGTGCCAGCAGCGCCATAGCGGGGGAAGAGACCCAGTACTTC. The chain employs TRBV7-9 and TRBJ2-5; 9 nucleotides agree with TRBD2. J gave up 3 bases and V 5 bases, and 4 bases lay outside the gene matches. The germline V gene encodes CDR1 SEHNR and CDR2 FQNEAQ (reference sequence). The length of the CDR3 is 14 residues.

V and J are TRBV20-1 and TRBJ1-2; no reliable D call. Germline V lookup: CDR1 DFQATT, CDR2 SNEGSKA (reference sequence). V was trimmed by 3 bases and J by 12 bases, leaving 14 bases between them. The CDR3 covers 11 residues. In DNA form, the CDR3 reads TGCAGTGCTAGGAACGGGGTGGCAGACACCTTC. Translation: CSARNGVADTF.

The chain links TRBV6-1 to TRBJ1-2; D gene uncertain. Germline V gene data show CDR1 as MNHNS and CDR2 as SASEGT. The CDR3 contains 14 residues. V was pared by 3 bases and J by 4 bases, with 12 bases between. The CDR3 bases are TGTGCCAGCAGTGATTTCGGGGTCGGCTATGGCTACACCTTC. This sequence encodes CASSDFGVGYGYTF.

This clone was counted between two and nine times. This sequence joins TRBV4-3 and TRBJ1-4; D may be TRBD1 (6 bases). The V gene lost 4 bases and the J gene lost 7 bases, with 22 bases spanning the gap. The germline V gene encodes CDR1 LGHNA and CDR2 YSLEER. This CDR3 has 17 amino acids. The CDR3 DNA is TGCGCCAGCAGCCCCGTTCCCTCTACAGGGATGGGTGAAAAACTGTTTTTT. This encodes CASSPVPSTGMGEKLFF.

This chain connects TRBV4-3 to TRBJ2-1, with 9 bases identical to TRBD1. V lost 3 bases, J lost 8 bases, and 11 bases stayed unmatched. Germline V gives CDR1 LGHNA, CDR2 YSLEER. There are 16 residues in the CDR3. CDR3 amino acids: CASSHRTGGVGYEQFF. The CDR3 DNA reads as TGCGCCAGCAGCCATCGCACAGGGGGCGTAGGTTATGAGCAGTTCTTC.

Notes on this clone: At one end, the junction sequence differs from germline, possibly due to a read error. V usage is TRBV27 and J usage is TRBJ2-1, with 11 bases lining up with TRBD2. Germline CDR1 and CDR2: MNHEY and SMNVEV (reference sequence). This CDR3 contains 17 residues. CDR3 bases: TGTGCCAGCAGTTTATCCCGGGGGACTAGCGGATACAATGAGCAGCTCTTC. Protein sequence: CASSLSRGTSGYNEQLF.

This clone was recorded a few times. The chain joins TRBV15 to TRBJ1-5; 9 bases match TRBD1. Trimming removed 5 bases from V and 6 bases from J; junction bases left unmatched: 5. The CDR3 totals 14 residues. CDR1 is LNHNV and CDR2 is YYDKDF in the germline V gene (reference sequence). The CDR3, as DNA: TGTGCCACCAGCGGAACAGGGGGCATTCAGCCCCAGCATTTT. This sequence encodes CATSGTGGIQPQHF.

The J gene is TRBJ1-5, the V gene TRBV9; D is perhaps TRBD1 (5 bases). Germline V gene lookup returns CDR1 SGDLS and CDR2 YYNGEE. V lost 0 bases to trimming and J lost 11 bases, with 15 bases between them. The CDR3 sequence is 14 residues long. The CDR3: CASSVEPTESAQHF. The CDR3 nucleotides are TGTGCCAGCAGCGTAGAGCCGACAGAATCAGCCCAGCATTTT.

The gene calls are TRBV19 and TRBJ1-1; a weak D match, TRBD1 (6 bases). Per germline, CDR1 LNHDA and CDR2 SQIVND (reference sequence). The ends were cut back, 0 bases at V and 1 base at J, with 9 bases in the middle. There are 15 residues in the CDR3. Here the CDR3 DNA reads TGTGCCAGTAGTATAGACGGCAGGGGGAACACTGAAGCTTTCTTT. Translation gives CASSIDGRGNTEAFF.

V and J are TRBV7-9 and TRBJ2-2; D is unresolved. CDR1 and CDR2 (germline): SEHNR, FQNEAQ (reference sequence). V was trimmed by 3 bases and J by 8 bases, leaving 10 bases between them. The CDR3 loop spans 13 amino acids. Here the CDR3 reads CASSLSQAGELFF. The CDR3 DNA reads as TGTGCCAGCAGCTTGTCCCAAGCGGGGGAGCTGTTTTTT.

The rearrangement uses TRBV7-2 and TRBJ2-3; 10 bases align to TRBD1. V lost 5 bases, J lost 4 bases, and 6 bases stayed unmatched. CDR1 and CDR2 from the germline V gene are SGHTA and FQGNSA. The CDR3 covers 15 residues. Here the CDR3 DNA reads TGTGCCAGCAGCGTGACAGGGGGCAGGGCAGATACGCAGTATTTT. This codes for CASSVTGGRADTQYF. The variable domain in full, completed from reference TRBV7-2 and TRBJ2-3, reads GAGVSQSPSNKVTEKGKDVELRCDPISGHTALYWYRQSLGQGLEFLIYFQGNSAPDKSGLPSDRFSAERTGGSVSTLTIQRTQQEDSAVYLCASSVTGGRADTQYFGPGTRLTVL.

This clone was recorded a few times. The chain combines TRBV5-4 with TRBJ1-2; D perhaps matches TRBD1 (6 bases). CDR3 length equals 11 residues. Trimming removed 4 bases at V and 6 bases at J, with 7 bases between. CDR1 is SGHNT, CDR2 YYREEE, per germline (reference sequence). CDR3 protein: CASSPGDGYTF. CDR3 in DNA: TGTGCCAGCAGCCCAGGGGATGGCTACACCTTC.

This rearrangement joins TRBV14 to TRBJ2-1, with TRBD2 matching 8 bases. The CDR3 runs 14 residues. V shed 2 bases and J 6 bases; nucleotides not matched to a gene: 3. Germline CDR1 and CDR2: SGHDN and FVKESK. CDR3 nucleotide sequence: TGTGCCAGCAGCCAATTGGCGGGGGGCAATGAGCAGTTCTTC. Translation gives CASSQLAGGNEQFF.

The chain recombines TRBV4-3 with TRBJ1-4; possible D gene TRBD1, 5 bases. The V gene's germline CDR1 is LGHNA and CDR2 YSLEER. The ends were cut back, 0 bases at V and 10 bases at J, with 24 bases in the middle. The CDR3 loop spans 18 amino acids. CDR3 bases: TGCGCCAGCAGCCAAGATGAACTAACAGGCTTTCTGGGGGGAAAACTGTTTTTT. As protein: CASSQDELTGFLGGKLFF.

V is TRBV7-2 and J is TRBJ2-7; D not certain. The length of the CDR3 is 13 residues. The V gene lost 4 bases and the J gene lost 0 bases, with 7 bases spanning the gap. Germline CDR1 and CDR2: SGHTA and FQGNSA. The CDR3 DNA sequence: TGTGCCAGCAGCTCCCGGAGCTCCTACGAGCAGTACTTC. Its protein product is CASSSRSSYEQYF.

The chain carries TRBV5-1 and TRBJ2-3; TRBD1 is a possible D gene (7 bases). Germline lookup yields CDR1 SGHRS and CDR2 YFSETQ. Trimming removed 0 bases at V and 5 bases at J, with 13 bases between. This CDR3 spans 15 amino acids. CDR3 DNA sequence: TGCGCCAGCAGCTTGGCCAGGGGGGCCATAGATACGCAGTATTTT. It translates to CASSLARGAIDTQYF. The full variable domain, its missing parts supplied by reference TRBV5-1 and TRBJ2-3, is KAGVTQTPRYLIKTRGQQVTLSCSPISGHRSVSWYQQTPGQGLQFLFEYFSETQRNKGNFPGRFSGRQFSNSRSEMNVSTLELGDSALYLCASSLARGAIDTQYFGPGTRLTVL.

This chain connects TRBV7-8 to TRBJ2-5; weak D call: TRBD1 (6 bases). V was clipped by 4 bases and J by 4 bases, with 28 bases between them. Germline-derived CDR1 and CDR2 are SGHVS and FQNEAQ. The CDR3 extends over 19 amino acids. The CDR3 DNA reads as TGTGCCAGCAGCTGGGGGTTGGGGGCGGGCGAAACGCGGCGAGAGACCCAGTACTTC. Translation: CASSWGLGAGETRRETQYF.

This clone was seen more than once but under ten times. This chain connects TRBV18 to TRBJ1-6; D possibly corresponds to TRBD1 (5 bases). Germline CDR1 reads KGHSH; CDR2 reads LQKENI. V lost 2 bases and J 6 bases, leaving 11 bases between the germline ends. The CDR3 spans 15 residues. CDR3 residues: CASSPDSKLNSPLHF. The CDR3, as DNA: TGTGCCAGCTCACCAGACAGCAAACTTAATTCACCCCTCCACTTT.

The rearrangement links TRBV7-2 to TRBJ1-1; unclear D gene. The germline CDR1 and CDR2 sequences are SGHTA and FQGNSA. V was clipped by 2 bases and J by 8 bases, with 12 bases between them. The CDR3 is 13 residues long. The CDR3 loop reads CASSLNPGIEAFF. Here the CDR3 DNA reads TGTGCCAGCAGCTTAAACCCGGGGATAGAAGCTTTCTTT.

The chain joins TRBV7-2 to TRBJ1-4; D gene uncertain. The CDR3 runs 14 residues. Trimming cost V 3 bases and J 7 bases, with 12 bases left between them. CDR1 is SGHTA and CDR2 is FQGNSA in the germline V gene. The CDR3 spells CASSFYSSPEKLFF. In DNA, the CDR3 is TGTGCCAGCAGCTTCTACAGTAGTCCTGAAAAACTGTTTTTT.